Listed below are T cell receptor beta chains from one sample, sequenced in a study. From the 5' RACE reads, TCRdb called clonotypes with MiXCR, one entry per CDR3 protein. This table has 7,800 or so distinct CDR3 sequences, about three quarters appearing once. Sequencing used tumor-infiltrating Tregs sorted from the breast tumor. These receptors were taken from a female donor with breast cancer. Both conserved end residues are part of each CDR3. Fields, in order: D gene, J gene, clone size, V gene, CDR3 protein, CDR3 DNA. A D gene is named only where the DNA matches it firmly. Expanded clones get a size class; other rows say once, few or many, or leave the size out.

D: TRBD1
J: TRBJ2-4
size: NA
V: TRBV12-3/TRBV12-4
CDR3: CASSPGTENTQYF
DNA: TGTGCCAGCAGTCCCGGGACAGAAAACACTCAGTACTTC

D: TRBD1
J: TRBJ2-7
size: NA
V: TRBV6-5
CDR3: CASRRGLNYEQYF
DNA: TGTGCCAGCAGAAGGGGGCTTAACTACGAGCAGTACTTC

D: TRBD2
J: TRBJ2-5
size: NA
V: TRBV6-2/TRBV6-3
CDR3: CASSKTSGSGRWQETQYF
DNA: TGTGCCAGCAGCAAAACTAGCGGGAGTGGTCGTTGGCAAGAGACCCAGTACTTC

D: TRBD1
J: TRBJ2-1
size: NA
V: TRBV6-1
CDR3: CASSNRQGPYNEQFF
DNA: TGTGCCAGCAGTAACAGACAGGGACCCTACAATGAGCAGTTCTTC

D: NA
J: TRBJ1-1
size: once
V: TRBV7-8
CDR3: CASSLSARMNTEAFF
DNA: TGTGCCAGCAGCTTATCCGCAAGAATGAACACTGAAGCTTTCTTT

D: NA
J: TRBJ2-7
size: NA
V: TRBV7-9
CDR3: CASSFWGNEQYF
DNA: TGTGCCAGCAGCTTCTGGGGTAACGAGCAGTACTTC

D: NA
J: TRBJ2-2
size: NA
V: TRBV12-3/TRBV12-4
CDR3: CASTMGETGELFF
DNA: TGTGCCAGCACCATGGGGGAGACCGGGGAGCTGTTTTTT

D: TRBD1
J: TRBJ2-7
size: NA
V: TRBV20-1
CDR3: CSAAGTGTHEQYF
DNA: TGCAGTGCTGCCGGGACAGGGACCCACGAGCAGTACTTC

D: NA
J: TRBJ1-6
size: few
V: TRBV6-5
CDR3: CASSYSADSPLHF
DNA: TGTGCCAGCAGTTACTCTGCAGATTCACCCCTCCACTTT

D: NA
J: TRBJ1-2
size: NA
V: TRBV9
CDR3: CASSVAGPGYTF
DNA: TGTGCCAGCAGCGTAGCGGGCCCGGGCTACACCTTC

D: NA
J: TRBJ2-1
size: NA
V: TRBV4-1
CDR3: CARSRWRGQVNEQFF
DNA: TGCGCCCGCAGCCGGTGGAGGGGCCAGGTGAATGAGCAGTTCTTC

D: NA
J: TRBJ1-1
size: NA
V: TRBV5-6
CDR3: CASSASSFGAFF
DNA: TGTGCCAGCAGCGCCTCGAGCTTCGGGGCTTTCTTT

D: NA
J: TRBJ2-2
size: NA
V: TRBV5-1
CDR3: CASSLDGGRGTGELFF
DNA: TGCGCCAGCAGCTTGGATGGGGGTCGGGGCACCGGGGAGCTGTTTTTT

D: TRBD2
J: TRBJ2-3
size: NA
V: TRBV5-5
CDR3: CASSLAGGGTDTQYF
DNA: TGTGCCAGCAGCTTGGCGGGAGGAGGCACAGATACGCAGTATTTT

D: NA
J: TRBJ1-1
size: once
V: TRBV5-1
CDR3: CASSWVMSNTEAFF
DNA: TGCGCCAGCAGCTGGGTGATGTCGAACACTGAAGCTTTCTTT

D: NA
J: TRBJ1-2
size: once
V: TRBV5-1
CDR3: CASSPGHLKNYGYTF
DNA: TGCGCCAGCAGCCCGGGACACCTAAAAAACTATGGCTACACCTTC

D: NA
J: TRBJ2-5
size: NA
V: TRBV29-1
CDR3: CSVEEGLGRQETQYF
DNA: TGCAGCGTTGAAGAAGGGTTGGGTAGACAAGAGACCCAGTACTTC

D: NA
J: TRBJ2-7
size: NA
V: TRBV4-2
CDR3: CASSQDYRLDLSYEQYF
DNA: TGTGCCAGCAGCCAAGATTATCGACTAGACCTCAGCTACGAGCAGTACTTC

D: TRBD1
J: TRBJ1-1
size: NA
V: TRBV5-8
CDR3: CASSIAQGAGNTEAFF
DNA: TGTGCCAGCAGTATCGCTCAGGGGGCCGGGAACACTGAAGCTTTCTTT

D: TRBD2
J: TRBJ2-3
size: NA
V: TRBV5-5
CDR3: CASSLGLAGGPVSTDTQYF
DNA: TGTGCCAGCAGCCTGGGGCTAGCGGGGGGGCCCGTTAGCACAGATACGCAGTATTTT

D: NA
J: TRBJ2-7
size: medium-sized
V: TRBV7-7
CDR3: CASSLASGRDYEQYF
DNA: TGTGCTAGCAGCTTAGCCAGCGGGCGGGACTACGAGCAGTACTTC

D: TRBD1
J: TRBJ1-5
size: NA
V: TRBV11-2
CDR3: CASSLDRGGAQHF
DNA: TGTGCCAGCAGCCTGGACAGGGGAGGCGCCCAGCATTTT

D: NA
J: TRBJ2-4
size: NA
V: TRBV20-1
CDR3: CSAMPGGENIQYF
DNA: TGCAGTGCTATGCCCGGCGGCGAAAACATTCAGTACTTC

D: NA
J: TRBJ2-1
size: NA
V: TRBV7-9
CDR3: CASSRPSSSYNEQFF
DNA: TGTGCCAGCAGCCGCCCCTCGAGCTCCTACAATGAGCAGTTCTTC

D: TRBD1
J: TRBJ1-4
size: NA
V: TRBV6-6
CDR3: CASSSPDRERIAQLFF
DNA: TGTGCCAGCAGTTCACCTGACAGGGAACGAATCGCCCAACTGTTTTTT

D: NA
J: TRBJ1-4
size: NA
V: TRBV5-1
CDR3: CASSLDGKQLFF
DNA: TGCGCCAGCAGCTTGGACGGGAAGCAACTGTTTTTT

D: TRBD1
J: TRBJ1-5
size: NA
V: TRBV7-8
CDR3: CASSLTGVRGNQPQHF
DNA: TGTGCCAGCAGCCTGACAGGGGTTCGGGGCAATCAGCCCCAGCATTTT

D: NA
J: TRBJ2-1
size: NA
V: TRBV20-1
CDR3: CSAREQGYNEQFF
DNA: TGCAGTGCTAGAGAGCAGGGGTATAATGAGCAGTTCTTC

D: NA
J: TRBJ2-2
size: NA
V: TRBV20-1
CDR3: CSASNPALGELFF
DNA: TGCAGTGCTAGTAATCCAGCTCTCGGGGAGCTGTTTTTT

D: NA
J: TRBJ2-1
size: NA
V: TRBV7-6
CDR3: CASSLARSTRYNEQFF
DNA: TGTGCCAGCAGCTTAGCGCGTAGTACTAGATACAATGAGCAGTTCTTC

D: NA
J: TRBJ1-1
size: NA
V: TRBV7-3
CDR3: CASSSPLGTEAFF
DNA: TGTGCCAGCAGCAGCCCGCTCGGCACTGAAGCTTTCTTT

D: TRBD1
J: TRBJ2-1
size: NA
V: TRBV6-1
CDR3: CASSNRQGPYSEQFF
DNA: TGTGCCAGCAGTAACAGACAGGGACCCTACAGTGAGCAGTTCTTC

D: NA
J: TRBJ2-7
size: NA
V: TRBV7-3
CDR3: CASSSRGRGEQYF
DNA: TGTGCCAGCAGCTCTAGGGGACGCGGAGAGCAGTACTTC

D: NA
J: TRBJ2-5
size: NA
V: TRBV5-1
CDR3: CASSWPTPGGGAAFGETQYF
DNA: TGCGCCAGCAGCTGGCCCACCCCTGGGGGGGGGGCCGCGTTTGGAGAGACCCAGTACTTC

D: NA
J: TRBJ2-7
size: NA
V: TRBV7-9
CDR3: CASSLGGPNSYEQYF
DNA: TGTGCCAGCAGCTTAGGGGGACCGAATTCCTACGAGCAGTACTTC

D: TRBD1
J: TRBJ2-7
size: NA
V: TRBV7-7
CDR3: CASSPGQGHEQYF
DNA: TGTGCTAGCAGCCCTGGACAGGGCCACGAGCAGTACTTC

D: NA
J: TRBJ2-1
size: NA
V: TRBV6-5
CDR3: CASRRYNEQFF
DNA: TGTGCCAGCAGACGCTACAATGAGCAGTTCTTC

D: NA
J: TRBJ1-2
size: NA
V: TRBV5-5
CDR3: CASSLGGDYGYTF
DNA: TGTGCCAGCAGCTTGGGAGGGGACTATGGCTACACCTTC

D: TRBD1
J: TRBJ1-5
size: NA
V: TRBV12-3/TRBV12-4
CDR3: CASTPGTGSNQPQHF
DNA: TGTGCCAGCACCCCCGGGACAGGTAGCAATCAGCCCCAGCATTTT

D: NA
J: TRBJ1-2
size: NA
V: TRBV12-3/TRBV12-4
CDR3: CASSPGPNGYTF
DNA: TGTGCCAGCAGTCCCGGACCTAATGGCTACACCTTC

D: NA
J: TRBJ2-7
size: NA
V: TRBV7-2
CDR3: CASSPTASESYEQYF
DNA: TGTGCCAGCAGCCCGACGGCAAGCGAGAGCTACGAGCAGTACTTC

D: NA
J: TRBJ2-3
size: few
V: TRBV7-3
CDR3: CASSLAHTDTQYF
DNA: TGTGCCAGCAGCTTAGCACACACAGATACGCAGTATTTT

D: NA
J: TRBJ2-3
size: few
V: TRBV2
CDR3: CASNSGLSTDTQYF
DNA: TGTGCCAGCAATAGCGGTCTTAGCACAGATACGCAGTATTTT

D: NA
J: TRBJ2-5
size: NA
V: TRBV4-1
CDR3: CASSSRQSGRETQYF
DNA: TGCGCCAGCAGCAGTCGTCAAAGCGGACGGGAGACCCAGTACTTC

D: NA
J: TRBJ2-1
size: NA
V: TRBV9
CDR3: CASSAGRPRINEQFF
DNA: TGTGCCAGCAGCGCTGGTCGTCCGAGGATCAATGAGCAGTTCTTC

D: TRBD1
J: TRBJ1-4
size: few
V: TRBV20-1
CDR3: CSARGVRGDEKLFF
DNA: TGCAGTGCTAGAGGAGTCAGGGGGGATGAAAAACTGTTTTTT

D: NA
J: TRBJ1-5
size: NA
V: TRBV29-1
CDR3: CSVGAANQPQHF
DNA: TGCAGCGTTGGGGCTGCCAATCAGCCCCAGCATTTT